The 10 T cell receptor beta chains in this list originate from one sample, sequenced in a study of T cells after yellow fever vaccination. TCRdb ran MiXCR on the 5' RACE reads and lists one entry per CDR3 protein. The table includes hundreds of thousands of distinct CDR3 sequences, about 12% detected once. This material consisted of PBMCs, taken on the day of the yellow fever booster vaccination. The receptor source for this set is a man under 40 who received the YFV17D yellow fever vaccine.

This clonotype showed up just a few times. The chain joins TRBV12-3 or TRBV12-4 to TRBJ1-2; 7 bases fit TRBD1. The J segment lost 0 bases and the V segment lost 6 bases, leaving 7 bases of the junction unmatched. The CDR3 length is 15 residues. The DNA for the CDR3 is TGTGCCAGCAGGTCCGGGACAGAAGCTAACTATGGCTACACCTTC. Translation gives CASRSGTEANYGYTF.

This clonotype was observed a handful of times. V and J are TRBV10-1 and TRBJ2-7; D remains ambiguous. The CDR3 runs 13 residues. Trimming cost V 3 bases and J 1 base, with 7 bases left between them. Germline V lookup: CDR1 WNHNN, CDR2 SYGVQD (reference sequence). For the CDR3, the DNA is TGCGCCAGCAGTGATTCAGGATCCTACGAGCAGTACTTC. Translating gives CASSDSGSYEQYF.

In this sample, this clonotype turned up a few times. CDR3 residues: CASSTLSSGAYNEQFF. In DNA form, the CDR3 reads TGTGCCAGTAGTACTCTCTCTAGCGGGGCCTACAATGAGCAGTTCTTC. The chain recombines TRBV19 with TRBJ2-1; TRBD2 matches 9 bases. The CDR3 covers 16 residues. Germline lookup yields CDR1 LNHDA and CDR2 SQIVND (reference sequence). After removal of 4 bases from V and 2 bases from J, the junction contained 6 bases not matched to a gene.

This clonotype was seen more than once but under ten times. The chain employs TRBV3-1 and TRBJ2-1; the D gene could be TRBD1 or TRBD2 (5 bases each). The V end was cut by 8 bases, the J end by 12 bases, with 14 bases between. CDR1 LGHDT and CDR2 YNNKEL come from the germline V gene (reference sequence). This CDR3 has 11 residues. The CDR3 bases are TGTGCCAGCTCCGGGACCCAACGGCAGTTCTTC. Translation: CASSGTQRQFF.

Notes on this clonotype: One junction end does not reproduce the germline sequence, and a read error may be involved. The chain couples TRBV12-3 or TRBV12-4 to TRBJ2-7; 8 bases are shared with TRBD2. CDR3 length: 14 amino acids. The CDR3 nucleotides are TGTGCCAGCAGGTTAGCGGGACCCTCCTACGAGCAGTACTTC. It translates to CASRLAGPSYEQYF.

The gene calls are TRBV20-1 and TRBJ2-1, with D possibly TRBD2 on 6 matching bases. The CDR3 spans 16 residues. CDR1 is DFQATT and CDR2 is SNEGSKA in the germline V gene (reference sequence). The V gene lost 3 bases and the J gene lost 8 bases, with 23 bases spanning the gap. The chain's CDR3 is CSARLFVAGPTDEQFF. The CDR3 DNA is TGCAGTGCTAGGTTGTTTGTGGCGGGACCCACGGATGAGCAGTTCTTC.

This chain uses TRBV7-2 with TRBJ2-3; the D gene is possibly TRBD2 (6 bases). Trimming pared 5 bases from V and 6 bases from J, leaving 21 bases between. The V gene's germline CDR1 is SGHTA and CDR2 FQGNSA. CDR3 size: 16 residues. Written as DNA, the CDR3 is TGTGCCAGCAGCGCCGGGACTCCTAATGTCGCGGATACGCAGTATTTT. Translated, it gives CASSAGTPNVADTQYF. Full variable domain (missing parts from reference TRBV7-2 and TRBJ2-3): GAGVSQSPSNKVTEKGKDVELRCDPISGHTALYWYRQSLGQGLEFLIYFQGNSAPDKSGLPSDRFSAERTGGSVSTLTIQRTQQEDSAVYLCASSAGTPNVADTQYFGPGTRLTVL.

The chain uses TRBV19 and TRBJ2-2; 13 bases agree with TRBD2. In germline, CDR1 is LNHDA, CDR2 SQIVND (reference sequence). V trimming: 6 bases; J trimming: 9 bases; junction bases outside the gene matches: 10. This CDR3 is 16 amino acids long. Here the CDR3 reads CASSVTLAGGPWELFF. The CDR3, as DNA: TGTGCCAGTAGCGTCACACTAGCGGGAGGGCCATGGGAGCTGTTTTTT. The full variable domain, its missing parts supplied by reference TRBV19 and TRBJ2-2, is DGGITQSPKYLFRKEGQNVTLSCEQNLNHDAMYWYRQDPGQGLRLIYYSQIVNDFQKGDIAEGYSVSREKKESFPLTVTSAQKNPTAFYLCASSVTLAGGPWELFFGEGSRLTVL.

This clonotype was observed a few times. The chain is built from TRBV15 and TRBJ1-3, with TRBD1 matching over 8 bases. V shed 3 bases and J 0 bases; nucleotides not matched to a gene: 4. Looked up from germline, CDR1 is LNHNV and CDR2 is YYDKDF (reference sequence). CDR3 length: 16 residues. CDR3 residues: CATSRGDRNSGNTIYF. Here the CDR3 DNA reads TGTGCCACCAGCAGGGGGGACAGGAACTCTGGAAACACCATATATTTT.

The chain joins TRBV29-1 to TRBJ2-1, with D tentatively TRBD2 (6 bases). The ends were cut back, 1 base at V and 2 bases at J, with 6 bases in the middle. Germline-derived CDR1 and CDR2 are SQVTM and ANQGSEA. This CDR3 contains 13 residues. CDR3 DNA sequence: TGCAGCGTTGAAGGGACTACCTACAATGAGCAGTTCTTC. It is translated as CSVEGTTYNEQFF.